Listed below are T cell receptor beta chains from one sample, sequenced in a study of OX40 agonist ivuxolimab in advanced cancers. The data were produced by immunoSEQ multiplex PCR, yet TCRdb's version contains in-frame clones alone and is incomplete. The data hold approximately 22,000 clones, with around 83% observed a single time. Sample: CD4+ or CD8+ T cells sorted from blood, taken in a trial of the OX40 agonist ivuxolimab. These receptors all stem from an adult with an advanced solid tumor such as melanoma, head and neck, liver or kidney cancer. Both conserved end residues are part of each CDR3. The D gene is left open where the match is weak. Part of the rows lack a size; the others show once, few, many or a class for expanded clones.

.	TRBD2	TRBV6-5	TRBJ2-7	TGTGCCAGCAGTTACGCTAGCGGAGTGGGGGGGTACGAGCAGTACTTC	CASSYASGVGGYEQYF
.	TRBD2	TRBV27	TRBJ2-1	TGTGCCAGCAGTCTCGGGACTAGCGGGAGTTTTGAGCAGTTCTTC	CASSLGTSGSFEQFF
once	TRBD2	TRBV25-1	TRBJ2-2	TGTGCCAGCAGTGAATTAGTAGCGGGATGGTCGAACACCGGGGAGCTGTTTTTT	CASSELVAGWSNTGELFF
.	TRBD2	TRBV6-5	TRBJ2-2	TGTGCCAGCAGTTACATGGGACTAGGAGACACCGGGGAGCTGTTTTTT	CASSYMGLGDTGELFF
.	TRBD2	TRBV14	TRBJ2-2	TGTGCCAGCAGCCAAGAGATTAGCGGGACGCACACCGGGGAGCTGTTTTTT	CASSQEISGTHTGELFF
.	TRBD1	TRBV7-9	TRBJ1-4	TGTGCCAGCAGCTTTTCCGGGACAGAGACGCTCGTGACTAATGAAAAACTGTTTTTT	CASSFSGTETLVTNEKLFF
.	TRBD2	TRBV7-9	TRBJ2-1	TGTGCCAGCAGGCCGACTAGCGGGATCTACAATGAGCAGTTCTTC	CASRPTSGIYNEQFF
once	TRBD2	TRBV5-6	TRBJ2-1	TGTGCCAGCAGGGGAGGACTAGCGGTTCATACGGAGGTTGAGCAGTTCTTC	CASRGGLAVHTEVEQFF
.	TRBD1	TRBV13	TRBJ2-1	TGTGCCAGCAGCCCCGGGACAGACTCTAGGGACGGCCTAAATGAGCAGTTCTTC	CASSPGTDSRDGLNEQFF
.	.	TRBV5-6	TRBJ2-2	TGTGCCAGCAGCCCGGGACGGCGATCGAACACCGGGGAGCTGTTTTTT	CASSPGRRSNTGELFF
.	.	TRBV14	TRBJ2-5	TGTGCCAGCAGCCCCCCGGACATCCAAGAGACCCAGTACTTC	CASSPPDIQETQYF
.	.	TRBV19	TRBJ2-3	TGTGCCAGTAGTAGCCTAGCGACAGATACGCAGTATTTT	CASSSLATDTQYF
.	.	TRBV12-5	TRBJ1-1	TGTGCTACGATTTCCTGGACTGAAGCTTTCTTT	CATISWTEAFF
.	.	TRBV2	TRBJ1-1	TGTGCCATCAAGGGGGGGGGCACTGAAGCTTTCTTT	CAIKGGGTEAFF
.	.	TRBV5-1	TRBJ1-2	TGCGCCAGCAGCTTGGGTGAGGGGGGGCCTACCTATGGCTACACCTTC	CASSLGEGGPTYGYTF
.	.	TRBV28	TRBJ2-7	TGTGCCAGCACCGAGGAGAGCGTACCTTCCTACGAGCAGTACTTC	CASTEESVPSYEQYF
.	.	TRBV6-5	TRBJ2-1	TGTGCCAGCACCAGATGGACACGAGGGGACAATGAGCAGTTCTTC	CASTRWTRGDNEQFF
once	.	TRBV28	TRBJ2-7	TGTGCCAGCAGTAAACAGCTTTCCTACGAGCAGTACTTC	CASSKQLSYEQYF
.	.	TRBV27	TRBJ2-7	TGTGCCAGCAGTCCCCAGGGTGACCACGAGCAGTACTTC	CASSPQGDHEQYF
once	TRBD2	TRBV27	TRBJ2-7	TGTGCCAGCAGTTTGTCGCTAGCGGGAAGAAACGAGCAGTACTTC	CASSLSLAGRNEQYF
.	TRBD1	TRBV25-1	TRBJ2-7	TGTGCCAGCAGCCAGGGCAGGGGGCGGCACGAGCAGTACTTC	CASSQGRGRHEQYF
.	TRBD2	TRBV19	TRBJ2-1	TGTGCCAGTAACTCCGGGACTAGCGGGAGTGGCGCCTACAATGAGCAGTTCTTC	CASNSGTSGSGAYNEQFF
once	TRBD2	TRBV11-1	TRBJ2-5	TGTGCCAGCAGCTTGGGACTAGCGGGAGTGATCTCCGAGACCCAGTACTTC	CASSLGLAGVISETQYF
.	TRBD2	TRBV5-4	TRBJ2-7	TGTGCCAGCAGCTGGGCGGGAGGGGCCTACGAGCAGTACTTC	CASSWAGGAYEQYF
.	.	TRBV28	TRBJ2-1	TGTGCCAGCAGTTTAATCGCGATGTACAATGAGCAGTTCTTC	CASSLIAMYNEQFF
.	.	TRBV27	TRBJ2-1	TGTGCCAGCAGTTTCGGAGGGCCAAGCAATGAGCAGTTCTTC	CASSFGGPSNEQFF